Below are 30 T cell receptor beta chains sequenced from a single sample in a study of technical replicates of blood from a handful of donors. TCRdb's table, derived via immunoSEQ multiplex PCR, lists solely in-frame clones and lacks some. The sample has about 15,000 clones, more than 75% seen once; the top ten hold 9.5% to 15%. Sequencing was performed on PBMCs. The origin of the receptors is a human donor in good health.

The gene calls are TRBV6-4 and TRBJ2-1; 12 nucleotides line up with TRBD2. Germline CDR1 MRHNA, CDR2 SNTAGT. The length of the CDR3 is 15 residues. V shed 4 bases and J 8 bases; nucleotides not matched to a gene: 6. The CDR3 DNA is TGTGCCAGCAGTGTGAGACTAGCGGGAGACCATGAGCAGTTCTTC. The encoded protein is CASSVRLAGDHEQFF.

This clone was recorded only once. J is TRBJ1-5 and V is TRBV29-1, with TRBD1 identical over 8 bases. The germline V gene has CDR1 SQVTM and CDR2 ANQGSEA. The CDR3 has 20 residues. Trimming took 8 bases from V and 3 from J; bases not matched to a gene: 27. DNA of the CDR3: TGCAGCCCCGACAGGGGCCTGTGTGTCCAAGCAAGGGGGGACAATCAGCCCCAGCATTTT. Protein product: CSPDRGLCVQARGDNQPQHF. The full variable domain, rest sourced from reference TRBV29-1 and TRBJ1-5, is SAVISQKPSRDICQRGTSLTIQCQVDSQVTMMFWYRQQPGQSLTLIATANQGSEATYESGFVIDKFPISRPNLTFSTLTVSNMSPEDSSIYLCSPDRGLCVQARGDNQPQHFGDGTRLSIL.

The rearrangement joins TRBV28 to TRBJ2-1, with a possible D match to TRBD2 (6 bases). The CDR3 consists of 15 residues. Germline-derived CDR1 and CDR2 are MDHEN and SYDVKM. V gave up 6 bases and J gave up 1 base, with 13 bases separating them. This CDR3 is CASSAIGGSYNEQFF. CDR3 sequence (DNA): TGTGCCAGCAGCGCGATCGGGGGATCCTACAATGAGCAGTTCTTC.

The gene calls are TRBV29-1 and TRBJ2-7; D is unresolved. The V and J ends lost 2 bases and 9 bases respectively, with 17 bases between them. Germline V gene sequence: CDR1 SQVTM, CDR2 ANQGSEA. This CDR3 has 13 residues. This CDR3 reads CSVESPTVGGQYF. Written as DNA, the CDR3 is TGCAGCGTTGAATCCCCCACCGTCGGTGGGCAGTACTTC.

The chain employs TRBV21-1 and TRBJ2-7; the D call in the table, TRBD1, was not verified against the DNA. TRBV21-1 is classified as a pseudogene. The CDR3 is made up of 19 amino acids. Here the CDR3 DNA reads TGTGCCAGCAGCAACACGTGCCCCCGGTGGGACAGGGTCTCCTACGAGCAGTACTTC. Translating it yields CASSNTCPRWDRVSYEQYF.

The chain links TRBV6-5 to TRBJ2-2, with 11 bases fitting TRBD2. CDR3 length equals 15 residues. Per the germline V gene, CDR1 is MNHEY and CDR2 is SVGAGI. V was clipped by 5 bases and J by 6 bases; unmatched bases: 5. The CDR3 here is CASSRTGLAAGELFF. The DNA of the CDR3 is TGTGCCAGCAGTCGGACGGGACTAGCGGCCGGGGAGCTGTTTTTT.

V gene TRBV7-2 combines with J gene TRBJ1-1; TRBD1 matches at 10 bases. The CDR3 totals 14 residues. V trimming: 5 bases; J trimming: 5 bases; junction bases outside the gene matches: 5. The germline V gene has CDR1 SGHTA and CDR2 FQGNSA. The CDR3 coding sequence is TGTGCCAGCAGCAAGAGGACAGGGGGGACTGAAGCTTTCTTT. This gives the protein CASSKRTGGTEAFF.

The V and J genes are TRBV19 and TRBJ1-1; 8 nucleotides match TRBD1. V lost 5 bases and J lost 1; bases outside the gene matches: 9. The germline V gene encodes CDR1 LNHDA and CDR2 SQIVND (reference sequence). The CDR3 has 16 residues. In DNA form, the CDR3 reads TGTGCCAGTAGTGTCCGGACAGGGCCCAAGAACACTGAAGCTTTCTTT. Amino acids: CASSVRTGPKNTEAFF.

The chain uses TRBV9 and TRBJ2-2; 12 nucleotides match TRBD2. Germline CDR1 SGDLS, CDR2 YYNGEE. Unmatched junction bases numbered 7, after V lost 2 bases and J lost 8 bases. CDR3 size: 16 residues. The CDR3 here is CASSVSSGRAPGELFF. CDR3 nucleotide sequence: TGTGCCAGCAGCGTTTCTAGCGGGAGGGCCCCGGGGGAGCTGTTTTTT.

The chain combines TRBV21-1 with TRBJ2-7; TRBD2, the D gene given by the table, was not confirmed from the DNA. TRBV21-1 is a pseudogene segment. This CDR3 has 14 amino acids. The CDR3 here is CASSSEREDCEQYF. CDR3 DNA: TGTGCCAGCAGCTCCGAGCGGGAGGATTGCGAGCAGTACTTC.

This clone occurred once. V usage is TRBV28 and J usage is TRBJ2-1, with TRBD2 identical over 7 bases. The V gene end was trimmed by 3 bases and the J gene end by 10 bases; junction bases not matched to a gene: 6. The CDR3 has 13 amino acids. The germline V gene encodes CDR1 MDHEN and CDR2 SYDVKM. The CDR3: CASSFYGRREQFF. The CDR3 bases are TGTGCCAGCAGTTTCTACGGGAGGAGGGAGCAGTTCTTC.

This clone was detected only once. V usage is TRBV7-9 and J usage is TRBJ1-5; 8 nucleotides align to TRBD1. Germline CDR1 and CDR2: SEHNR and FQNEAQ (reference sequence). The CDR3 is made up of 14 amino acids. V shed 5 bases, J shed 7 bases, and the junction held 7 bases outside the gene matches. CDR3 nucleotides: TGTGCCAGCAGCCTCGGACAGGGTGGACAGCCCCAGCATTTT. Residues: CASSLGQGGQPQHF. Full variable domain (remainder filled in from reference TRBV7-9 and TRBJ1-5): DTGVSQNPRHKITKRGQNVTFRCDPISEHNRLYWYRQTLGQGPEFLTYFQNEAQLEKSRLLSDRFSAERPKGSFSTLEIQRTEQGDSAMYLCASSLGQGGQPQHFGDGTRLSIL.

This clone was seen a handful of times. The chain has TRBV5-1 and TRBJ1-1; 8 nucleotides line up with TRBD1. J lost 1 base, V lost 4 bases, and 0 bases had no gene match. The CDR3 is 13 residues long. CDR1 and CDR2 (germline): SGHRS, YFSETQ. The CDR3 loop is CASSGQGNTEAFF. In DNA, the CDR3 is TGCGCCAGCAGCGGACAGGGGAACACTGAAGCTTTCTTT.

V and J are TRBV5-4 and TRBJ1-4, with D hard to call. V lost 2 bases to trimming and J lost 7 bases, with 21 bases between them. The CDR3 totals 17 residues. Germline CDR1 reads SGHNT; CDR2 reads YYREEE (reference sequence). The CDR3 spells CASSFRDLVEVGEKLFF. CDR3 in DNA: TGTGCCAGCAGCTTTCGGGATCTAGTAGAAGTAGGTGAAAAACTGTTTTTT.

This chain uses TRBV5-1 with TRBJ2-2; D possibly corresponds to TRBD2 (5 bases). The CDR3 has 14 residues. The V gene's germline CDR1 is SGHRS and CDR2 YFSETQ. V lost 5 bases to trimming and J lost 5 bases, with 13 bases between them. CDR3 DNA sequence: TGCGCCAGCAGGGCCGGGGTCCCAACCGGGGAGCTGTTTTTT. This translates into CASRAGVPTGELFF. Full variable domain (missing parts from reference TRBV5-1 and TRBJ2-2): KAGVTQTPRYLIKTRGQQVTLSCSPISGHRSVSWYQQTPGQGLQFLFEYFSETQRNKGNFPGRFSGRQFSNSRSEMNVSTLELGDSALYLCASRAGVPTGELFFGEGSRLTVL.

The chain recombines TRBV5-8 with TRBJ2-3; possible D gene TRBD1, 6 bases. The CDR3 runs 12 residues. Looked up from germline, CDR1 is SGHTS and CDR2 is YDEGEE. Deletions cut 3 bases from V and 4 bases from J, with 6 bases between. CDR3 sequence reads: CASSYRADTQYF. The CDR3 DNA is TGTGCCAGCAGCTACAGGGCAGATACGCAGTATTTT.

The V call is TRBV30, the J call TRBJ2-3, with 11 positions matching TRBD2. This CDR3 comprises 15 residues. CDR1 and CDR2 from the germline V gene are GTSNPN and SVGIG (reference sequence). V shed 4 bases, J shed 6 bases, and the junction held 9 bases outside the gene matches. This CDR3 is CAWTGASGRSDTQYF. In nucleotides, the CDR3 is TGTGCCTGGACGGGAGCTAGCGGGAGGTCCGATACGCAGTATTTT.

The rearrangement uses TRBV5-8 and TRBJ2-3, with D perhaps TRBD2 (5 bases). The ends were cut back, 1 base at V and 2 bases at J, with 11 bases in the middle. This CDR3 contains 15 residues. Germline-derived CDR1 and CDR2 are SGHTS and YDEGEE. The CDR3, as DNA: TGTGCCAGCAGCTTGATGGGGAGAATCACAGATACGCAGTATTTT. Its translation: CASSLMGRITDTQYF.

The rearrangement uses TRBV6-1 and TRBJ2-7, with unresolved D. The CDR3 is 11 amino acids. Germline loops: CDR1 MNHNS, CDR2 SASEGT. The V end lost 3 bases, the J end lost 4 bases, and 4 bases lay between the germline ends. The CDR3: CASSDPYEQYF. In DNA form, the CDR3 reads TGTGCCAGCAGTGATCCTTACGAGCAGTACTTC.

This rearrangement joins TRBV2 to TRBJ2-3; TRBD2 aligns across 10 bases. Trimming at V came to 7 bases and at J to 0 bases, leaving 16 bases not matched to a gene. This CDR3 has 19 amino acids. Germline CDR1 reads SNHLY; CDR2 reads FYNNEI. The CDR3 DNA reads TGTGCCAGCACCCCTTCGGCAAGTCTAGCGGGAGATAGCACAGATACGCAGTATTTT. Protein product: CASTPSASLAGDSTDTQYF.

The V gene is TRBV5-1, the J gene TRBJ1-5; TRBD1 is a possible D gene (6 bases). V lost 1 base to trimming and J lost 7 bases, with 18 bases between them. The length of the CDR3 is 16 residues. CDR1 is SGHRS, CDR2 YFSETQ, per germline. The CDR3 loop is CASSLQGPGEGQPQHF. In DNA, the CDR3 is TGCGCCAGCAGCTTGCAGGGGCCCGGGGAGGGGCAGCCCCAGCATTTT.

Here the CDR3 DNA reads TGTGCCAGCAGCAAAGCGGGAGACAGTGCAACTAATGAAAAACTGTTTTTT. It specifies CASSKAGDSATNEKLFF. This chain uses TRBV9 with TRBJ1-4; D possibly corresponds to TRBD1 (5 bases). The length of the CDR3 is 17 residues. The V gene's germline CDR1 is SGDLS and CDR2 YYNGEE. Trimming removed 4 bases from V and 0 bases from J, with 16 bases in between.

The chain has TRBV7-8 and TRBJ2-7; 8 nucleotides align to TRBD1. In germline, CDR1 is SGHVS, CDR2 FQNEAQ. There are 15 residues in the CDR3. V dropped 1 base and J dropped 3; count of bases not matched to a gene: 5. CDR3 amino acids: CASSLGGQGFYEQYF. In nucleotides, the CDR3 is TGTGCCAGCAGCTTAGGTGGACAGGGCTTCTACGAGCAGTACTTC.

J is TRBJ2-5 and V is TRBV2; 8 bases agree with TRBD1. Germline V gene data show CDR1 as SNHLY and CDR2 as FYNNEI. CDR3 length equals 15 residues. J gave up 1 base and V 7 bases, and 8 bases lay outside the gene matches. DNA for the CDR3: TGTGCCAGCAACAGGTTAACAGGGGGCCAAGAGACCCAGTACTTC. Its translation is CASNRLTGGQETQYF. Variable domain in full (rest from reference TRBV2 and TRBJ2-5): EPEVTQTPSHQVTQMGQEVILRCVPISNHLYFYWYRQILGQKVEFLVSFYNNEISEKSEIFDDQFSVERPDGSNFTLKIRSTKLEDSAMYFCASNRLTGGQETQYFGPGTRLLVL.

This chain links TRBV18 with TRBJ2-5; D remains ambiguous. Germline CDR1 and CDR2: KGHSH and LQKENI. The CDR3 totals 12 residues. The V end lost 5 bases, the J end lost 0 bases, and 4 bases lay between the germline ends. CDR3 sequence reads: CASSSYQETQYF. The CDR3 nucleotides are TGTGCCAGCTCATCGTACCAAGAGACCCAGTACTTC.

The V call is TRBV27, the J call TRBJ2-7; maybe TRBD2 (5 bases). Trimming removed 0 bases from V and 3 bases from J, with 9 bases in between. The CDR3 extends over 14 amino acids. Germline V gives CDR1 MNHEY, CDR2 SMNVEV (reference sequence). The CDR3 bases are TGTGCCAGCAGTTTATCCGGCCGGGGCTACGAGCAGTACTTC. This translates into CASSLSGRGYEQYF.

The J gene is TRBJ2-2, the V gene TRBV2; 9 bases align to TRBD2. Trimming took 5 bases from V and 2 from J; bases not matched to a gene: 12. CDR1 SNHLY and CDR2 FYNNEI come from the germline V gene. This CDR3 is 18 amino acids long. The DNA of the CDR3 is TGTGCCAGCAGTACCACCCAGACTAGCGGAGTAAACACCGGGGAGCTGTTTTTT. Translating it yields CASSTTQTSGVNTGELFF.

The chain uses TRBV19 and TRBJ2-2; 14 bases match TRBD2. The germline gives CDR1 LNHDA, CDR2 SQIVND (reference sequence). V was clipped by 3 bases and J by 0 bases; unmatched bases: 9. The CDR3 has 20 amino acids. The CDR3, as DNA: TGTGCCAGTAGTATCGGACTAGCGGGAGGTTCTATCGCGAACACCGGGGAGCTGTTTTTT. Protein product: CASSIGLAGGSIANTGELFF.

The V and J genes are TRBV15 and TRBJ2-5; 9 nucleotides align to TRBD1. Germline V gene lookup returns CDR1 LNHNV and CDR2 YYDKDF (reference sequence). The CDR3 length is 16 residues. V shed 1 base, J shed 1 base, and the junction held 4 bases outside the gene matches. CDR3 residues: CATSRGGGQGQETQYF. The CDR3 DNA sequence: TGTGCCACCAGCAGAGGTGGGGGACAGGGCCAAGAGACCCAGTACTTC.

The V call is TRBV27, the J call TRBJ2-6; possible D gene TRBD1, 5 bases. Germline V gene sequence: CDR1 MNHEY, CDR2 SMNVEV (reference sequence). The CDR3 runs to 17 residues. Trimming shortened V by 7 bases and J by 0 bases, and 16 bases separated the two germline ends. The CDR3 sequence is CASIGWGGNSGANVLTF. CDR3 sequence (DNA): TGTGCCAGCATTGGGTGGGGCGGAAACTCTGGGGCCAACGTCCTGACTTTC. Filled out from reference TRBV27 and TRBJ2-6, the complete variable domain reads EAQVTQNPRYLITVTGKKLTVTCSQNMNHEYMSWYRQDPGLGLRQIYYSMNVEVTDKGDVPEGYKVSRKEKRNFPLILESPSPNQTSLYFCASIGWGGNSGANVLTFGAGSRLTVL.